Listed here are 21 T cell receptor beta chains from one sample, sequenced in a study of T cell repertoires in cytomegalovirus infection. TCRdb processed the reads anew with MiXCR; each CDR3 protein has one entry. The sample shows about a million distinct CDR3 sequences, around 32% of them seen only once. These receptors have no identified antigens. The sequences come from cultured CD8+ T cells from PBMCs, collected from culture after CMV antigen stimulation. Every receptor here comes from a human donor in good health (CMV status not recorded). Some clones in this sample may be carry-over from other donors' samples.

This chain uses TRBV9 with TRBJ1-2; TRBD1 is a possible D gene (6 bases). The CDR3 spans 14 residues. Germline CDR1 SGDLS, CDR2 YYNGEE. V was clipped by 5 bases and J by 6 bases, with 17 bases between them. This CDR3 reads CASSEGGRSDGYTF. In DNA form, the CDR3 reads TGTGCCAGCAGTGAAGGGGGAAGGAGTGATGGCTACACCTTC.

This clonotype is medium-sized (0.01 to 0.1%) within its sample. The chain is built from TRBV10-3 and TRBJ2-1, with 8 bases identical to TRBD2. Germline-derived CDR1 and CDR2 are ENHRY and SYGVKD. There are 15 residues in the CDR3. J gave up 4 bases and V 6 bases, and 8 bases lay outside the gene matches. The CDR3 nucleotides read TGTGCCATCAGAACCGGGACTAGACCGTACAATGAGCAGTTCTTC. It specifies CAIRTGTRPYNEQFF.

This clonotype was seen a handful of times. The V call is TRBV6-5, the J call TRBJ1-6, with D possibly being TRBD1 (5 bases). The CDR3 totals 15 residues. V lost 6 bases, J lost 8 bases, and 17 bases lay in between. Per germline, CDR1 MNHEY and CDR2 SVGAGI. CDR3 protein: CASSDQEGPYSPLHF. The CDR3 DNA follows: TGTGCCAGCAGCGACCAAGAGGGGCCATATTCACCCCTCCACTTT.

This clonotype was seen only a few times. V is TRBV7-2 and J is TRBJ2-3; D is possibly TRBD1 (5 bases). Trimming pared 3 bases from V and 4 bases from J, leaving 11 bases between. CDR3 size: 14 residues. From germline, CDR1 is SGHTA and CDR2 FQGNSA. CDR3 in amino acids: CASSFWGSADTQYF. CDR3 in DNA: TGTGCCAGCAGCTTCTGGGGCTCCGCAGATACGCAGTATTTT.

The rearrangement joins TRBV4-1 to TRBJ1-4, with D tentatively TRBD1 (5 bases). Germline-derived CDR1 and CDR2 are MGHRA and YSYEKL. The CDR3 totals 15 residues. With 3 bases removed from V and 7 bases from J, the gap between germline ends came to 15 bases. The CDR3 DNA reads TGCGCCAGCAGCCAGGATCTGGGGCGCGGTGAAAAACTGTTTTTT. Amino acids: CASSQDLGRGEKLFF.

This clonotype has only one observation. The V call is TRBV10-3, the J call TRBJ1-2; 9 nucleotides align to TRBD1. The CDR3 has 17 amino acids. Trimming cost V 6 bases and J 6 bases; bases outside gene matches: 17. The germline CDR1 and CDR2 sequences are ENHRY and SYGVKD. The CDR3: CAIRNYRGQGLRDGYTF. The CDR3 coding sequence is TGTGCCATCAGGAATTATCGGGGACAGGGTCTTAGGGATGGCTACACCTTC.

This clonotype has ten or more counts. This rearrangement joins TRBV7-2 to TRBJ1-2; 11 nucleotides match TRBD1. The CDR3 runs to 19 residues. J lost 4 bases, V lost 5 bases, and 18 bases had no gene match. Germline CDR1 and CDR2: SGHTA and FQGNSA. The CDR3 DNA is TGTGCCAGCAGCACTTGGACAGGGGGCACTTCACTGTCTAGCTATGGCTACACCTTC. As protein: CASSTWTGGTSLSSYGYTF.

This clonotype was counted between two and nine times. The chain has TRBV10-3 and TRBJ2-2; D perhaps matches TRBD1 (6 bases). V lost 6 bases to trimming and J lost 1 base, with 9 bases between them. This CDR3 has 14 residues. Germline assignment: CDR1 ENHRY and CDR2 SYGVKD. The CDR3 is CAIRRGQNTGELFF. The CDR3 DNA sequence: TGTGCCATCAGGAGGGGACAGAACACCGGGGAGCTGTTTTTT.

This clonotype occurred a few times. The rearrangement uses TRBV6-1 and TRBJ2-7, with TRBD1 matching 8 bases. With V trimmed by 5 bases and J by 6 bases, 15 bases remained unmatched. The CDR3 totals 16 residues. CDR1 and CDR2 (germline): MNHNS, SASEGT. The chain's CDR3 is CASSPEGTGTLTEQYV. The CDR3 DNA sequence: TGTGCCAGCAGTCCGGAGGGGACAGGAACCCTTACCGAGCAGTACGTC.

This clonotype was found a few times. The chain uses TRBV7-9 and TRBJ1-3; no definite D call. This CDR3 has 17 residues. Germline V gene data show CDR1 as SEHNR and CDR2 as FQNEAQ (reference sequence). V was shortened by 5 bases and J by 0 bases, with 17 bases between the two germline ends. CDR3: CASSQSAGSRSGNTIYF. DNA for the CDR3: TGTGCCAGCAGCCAGAGTGCCGGAAGTCGCTCTGGAAACACCATATATTTT. Based on the CDR3 plus reference TRBV7-9 and TRBJ1-3, the full variable domain is DTGVSQNPRHKITKRGQNVTFRCDPISEHNRLYWYRQTLGQGPEFLTYFQNEAQLEKSRLLSDRFSAERPKGSFSTLEIQRTEQGDSAMYLCASSQSAGSRSGNTIYFGEGSWLTVV.

The V and J genes are TRBV6-2 or TRBV6-3 and TRBJ2-7; D is perhaps TRBD1 (6 bases). V was trimmed by 6 bases and J by 5 bases, leaving 11 bases between them. CDR1 is MNHEY and CDR2 is SVGEGT in the germline V gene. The CDR3 loop spans 12 amino acids. The CDR3 nucleotides are TGTGCCAGCAGCCCCAGGGGACACGAGCAGTACGTC. Its translation: CASSPRGHEQYV.

The V gene is TRBV7-8, the J gene TRBJ2-1, with D possibly TRBD2 on 7 matching bases. The CDR3 extends over 15 amino acids. Germline V CDR1 and CDR2: SGHVS, FQNEAQ. The V end lost 1 base, the J end lost 5 bases, and 12 bases lay between the germline ends. CDR3 sequence reads: CASSLDAGADNEQFF. The DNA for the CDR3 is TGTGCCAGCAGCTTAGATGCGGGGGCTGACAATGAGCAGTTCTTC.

This clonotype was recorded a few times. This chain connects TRBV12-3 or TRBV12-4 to TRBJ2-7; the match to TRBD1 covers 11 bases. V trimming: 4 bases; J trimming: 5 bases; junction bases outside the gene matches: 10. The CDR3 loop spans 16 amino acids. The CDR3 sequence: CASSSLPGQGGNEQYV. CDR3 in DNA: TGTGCCAGCAGTTCTCTACCGGGACAGGGGGGAAACGAGCAGTACGTC.

The CDR3 protein is CASSLGPGQLDGYTF. The CDR3 DNA reads as TGTGCCAGCAGCTTAGGACCGGGACAGCTTGATGGCTACACCTTC. The genes are TRBV7-6 and TRBJ1-2; 7 bases fit TRBD1. J was trimmed by 6 bases and V by 1 base; bases with no gene match: 8. There are 15 residues in the CDR3. The germline gives CDR1 SGHVS, CDR2 FNYEAQ.

This clonotype was seen ten or more times. The chain carries TRBV7-8 and TRBJ2-7; D uncertain. V shed 2 bases and J shed 2 bases, with 10 bases lying between them. This CDR3 has 14 amino acids. Germline-derived CDR1 and CDR2 are SGHVS and FQNEAQ. This CDR3 reads CASSLSGKPYEQYF. The CDR3 DNA follows: TGTGCCAGCAGCTTAAGTGGCAAACCCTACGAGCAGTACTTC. Drawing the rest from reference TRBV7-8 and TRBJ2-7, the complete variable domain is GAGVSQSPRYKVAKRGQDVALRCDPISGHVSLFWYQQALGQGPEFLTYFQNEAQLDKSGLPSDRFFAERPEGSVSTLKIQRTQQEDSAVYLCASSLSGKPYEQYFGPGTRLTVT.

This clonotype was recorded once. Sequence at one end of the junction differs from germline and may be a read error. For the CDR3, the DNA is TGTGTCAGCAGCCTGGGACAGGTGAACACTGAAGCTTTCTTT. Protein product: CVSSLGQVNTEAFF. This chain links TRBV7-6 with TRBJ1-1; 8 nucleotides align to TRBD1. This CDR3 region has 14 residues. The germline gives CDR1 SGHVS, CDR2 FNYEAQ.

The CDR3 sequence is CASSITTGFNTGELFF. DNA for the CDR3: TGTGCCAGCAGCATTACGACAGGGTTTAACACCGGGGAGCTGTTTTTT. This chain joins TRBV7-6 and TRBJ2-2, with TRBD1 identical over 7 bases. V shed 5 bases and J 2 bases; nucleotides not matched to a gene: 8. The CDR3 consists of 16 residues. Germline loops: CDR1 SGHVS, CDR2 FNYEAQ.

The chain joins TRBV19 to TRBJ1-1, with D possibly being TRBD1 (6 bases). The CDR3 has 15 residues. V shed 2 bases and J shed 3 bases, with 13 bases lying between them. CDR1 and CDR2 from the germline V gene are LNHDA and SQIVND (reference sequence). The DNA for the CDR3 is TGTGCCAGTAGTATAAGGAGGGCAGGGGACACTGAAGCTTTCTTT. As protein: CASSIRRAGDTEAFF.

In this sample, this clonotype turned up many times. The germline gene is not matched at one end of the junction; a read error may be the cause. The J gene is TRBJ2-3, the V gene TRBV6-1; TRBD2 aligns across 12 bases. Looked up from germline, CDR1 is MNHNS and CDR2 is SASEGT. CDR3 size: 17 residues. DNA for the CDR3: TGTGCCAGCAGTTTCCGGCTAGCGGGGGGGAGCATAGATACGCAGTATTTT. This translates into CASSFRLAGGSIDTQYF.

This clonotype was seen only once. This could be a read error, since a much larger clone is one nucleotide away. The V and J genes are TRBV7-9 and TRBJ2-7; maybe TRBD1 (6 bases). The CDR3 covers 15 residues. The V end was cut by 6 bases, the J end by 2 bases, with 17 bases between. Germline CDR1 reads SEHNR; CDR2 reads FQNEAQ (reference sequence). The CDR3 nucleotides are TGTGCCAGCAGGTATAGGGACATTGCTACCTACGAGCAGTACGTC. Amino acids: CASRYRDIATYEQYV.

The chain joins TRBV7-9 to TRBJ2-1; tentative D call: TRBD2 (5 bases). This CDR3 contains 14 residues. Trimming shortened V by 5 bases and J by 7 bases, and 15 bases separated the two germline ends. Looked up from germline, CDR1 is SEHNR and CDR2 is FQNEAQ (reference sequence). The CDR3 DNA follows: TGTGCCAGCAGCCCCGTGGAGGATCAAAATGAGCAGTTCTTC. Protein: CASSPVEDQNEQFF.